The TCR beta chain under discussion was sequenced for a study of cytomegalovirus exposure and HLA in healthy donors. With regard to this clone: Its specificity is not known.

The study, taken as a whole, reports: Later analysis showed most CMV-associated TCR beta chains appearing HLA-restricted. Earlier analysis looked at TCR beta V segments, and most were productive about 90% or about 30% of the time.

J was trimmed by 2 bases and V by 1 base; bases with no gene match: 13. CDR3 length: 18 amino acids. Germline V gene sequence: CDR1 LGHNA, CDR2 YNFKEQ. The study ran its PCR with 60 Vbeta and 13 Jbeta primers. The table came from immunoSEQ multiplex PCR; TCRdb's copy has only in-frame clones and leaves some out. The table has around 200,000 clones, about 69% seen once. The sequenced sample consisted of PBMCs. The V and J genes are TRBV4-2 and TRBJ2-5; 7 nucleotides align to TRBD2. This TCR was sampled from a male donor in good health and CMV-seronegative. CDR3 DNA sequence: TGTGCCAGCAGCCAAGCATCGATGGGCGGGAGAACGCAAGAGACCCAGTACTTC. As protein: CASSQASMGGRTQETQYF.